Listed here are 29 T cell receptor beta chains from one sample, sequenced in a study of blood T cell repertoires in COVID-19. Sequenced by immunoSEQ multiplex PCR; TCRdb stores in-frame clones only, minus some. Of 200,000 to 250,000 clones listed, roughly four fifths are singletons. Sequencing was done on a sample of peripheral blood. All receptors derive from a woman in her 70s with COVID-19, enrolled during active disease.

The chain carries TRBV2 and TRBJ2-5; maybe TRBD2 (7 bases). The ends were cut back, 4 bases at V and 4 bases at J, with 13 bases in the middle. Germline-derived CDR1 and CDR2 are SNHLY and FYNNEI. The CDR3 runs 14 residues. Here the CDR3 reads CASSGGGGRETQYF. In DNA form, the CDR3 reads TGTGCCAGCAGTGGGGGAGGGGGGCGAGAGACCCAGTACTTC.

This chain uses TRBV28 with TRBJ2-6; D perhaps matches TRBD2 (6 bases). Per germline, CDR1 MDHEN and CDR2 SYDVKM. Trimming took off 11 bases at V and 2 bases at J, with 19 bases between the two ends. The CDR3 covers 16 residues. The CDR3 region has the DNA TGTGCCTCCGGGACTCCCATAGAGGCTGGGGCCAACGTCCTGACTTTC. Its translation: CASGTPIEAGANVLTF.

CDR3 nucleotides: TGTGCCAGCAGCACCACCCGGACTAGCGGGAACTACAATGAGCAGTTCTTC. Protein product: CASSTTRTSGNYNEQFF. The V call is TRBV7-2, the J call TRBJ2-1; 12 nucleotides agree with TRBD2. The J segment lost 3 bases and the V segment lost 5 bases, leaving 8 bases of the junction unmatched. This CDR3 is 17 amino acids long. CDR1 is SGHTA and CDR2 is FQGNSA in the germline V gene.

V gene TRBV5-4 combines with J gene TRBJ2-2, with D perhaps TRBD1 (6 bases). Germline CDR1 is SGHNT and CDR2 is YYREEE (reference sequence). V shed 0 bases and J shed 0 bases, with 12 bases lying between them. The CDR3 contains 17 residues. The CDR3 loop reads CASSLAKRGTNTGELFF. The CDR3 bases are TGTGCCAGCAGCTTGGCCAAAAGGGGGACGAACACCGGGGAGCTGTTTTTT.

This clone has only one observation. The CDR3 sequence: CASSPTGSSRGGNQPQHF. The CDR3 DNA sequence: TGTGCCAGTAGTCCTACAGGGTCCTCGAGGGGAGGCAATCAGCCCCAGCATTTT. This chain uses TRBV19 with TRBJ1-5; D perhaps matches TRBD1 (6 bases). The germline V and J ends were trimmed by 5 bases and 2 bases, with 22 bases remaining between them. Germline V gene lookup returns CDR1 LNHDA and CDR2 SQIVND (reference sequence). The CDR3 is 18 residues long.

The V call is TRBV6-5, the J call TRBJ1-1; D is unclear. CDR1 is MNHEY, CDR2 SVGAGI, per germline. The CDR3 has 14 residues. The V end lost 5 bases, the J end lost 1 base, and 11 bases lay between the germline ends. Here the CDR3 DNA reads TGTGCCAGCAGTAAGGCCGACAAGAACACTGAAGCTTTCTTT. This sequence encodes CASSKADKNTEAFF.

This clone has at least ten counts. V is TRBV11-2 and J is TRBJ1-6, with D unresolved. Trimming shortened V by 3 bases and J by 10 bases, and 13 bases separated the two germline ends. Germline V CDR1 and CDR2: SGHAT, FQNNGV. The length of the CDR3 is 14 residues. CDR3 sequence reads: CASSFSSGGSPLHF. The CDR3 DNA follows: TGTGCCAGCAGCTTCTCCTCGGGAGGCTCACCCCTCCACTTT.

The chain is built from TRBV21-1 and TRBJ2-3; the table's D call of TRBD1 was not tested on the DNA. TRBV21-1 is an annotated pseudogene. CDR3 length: 16 amino acids. In nucleotides, the CDR3 is TGTGCCAGCACCCAGTTAGAGACAGGGTGGTCAGATACGCAGTATTTT. It encodes CASTQLETGWSDTQYF.

The chain is built from TRBV18 and TRBJ2-5; 7 bases align to TRBD2. The CDR3 runs 18 residues. Germline V gene sequence: CDR1 KGHSH, CDR2 LQKENI. With 1 base clipped from V and 2 bases from J, the junction kept 13 bases outside the gene matches. Here the CDR3 reads CASSPQTVGTTSQETQYF. In nucleotides, the CDR3 is TGTGCCAGCTCACCACAGACCGTCGGGACTACGTCTCAAGAGACCCAGTACTTC. Full variable domain (rest looked up from reference TRBV18 and TRBJ2-5): NAGVMQNPRHLVRRRGQEARLRCSPMKGHSHVYWYRQLPEEGLKFMVYLQKENIIDESGMPKERFSAEFPKEGPSILRIQQVVRGDSAAYFCASSPQTVGTTSQETQYFGPGTRLLVL.

This sequence joins TRBV11-1 and TRBJ1-1, with D maybe TRBD1 (6 bases). The CDR3 consists of 11 residues. The V end lost 5 bases, the J end lost 7 bases, and 8 bases lay between the germline ends. CDR1 and CDR2 (germline): SGHAT, FQDESV (reference sequence). The CDR3 sequence is CASSEDSEAFF. CDR3 DNA: TGTGCCAGCAGCGAGGACAGTGAAGCTTTCTTT.

The chain couples TRBV27 to TRBJ1-3; no clear D. Trimming stripped 4 bases from V and 3 bases from J, with 10 bases between. CDR1 is MNHEY and CDR2 is SMNVEV in the germline V gene (reference sequence). This CDR3 region has 14 residues. The CDR3 nucleotides are TGTGCCAGCAGTTCTCGGGGAAGTGGAAACACCATATATTTT. Protein: CASSSRGSGNTIYF.

The chain joins TRBV7-8 to TRBJ2-3, with 11 bases identical to TRBD2. Unmatched junction bases numbered 4, after V lost 5 bases and J lost 6 bases. This CDR3 contains 14 residues. Per the germline V gene, CDR1 is SGHVS and CDR2 is FQNEAQ. The CDR3 spells CASSKTSGIDTQYF. The CDR3 DNA is TGTGCCAGCAGCAAGACTAGCGGGATCGATACGCAGTATTTT.

In DNA form, the CDR3 reads TGCGCCAGCAGCTTGGGAGGCTCTGGAAACACCATATATTTT. Its protein is CASSLGGSGNTIYF. The gene calls are TRBV5-1 and TRBJ1-3; no definite D call. V was trimmed by 0 bases and J by 0 bases, leaving 4 bases between them. Germline V CDR1 and CDR2: SGHRS, YFSETQ. The CDR3 consists of 14 residues.

V gene TRBV4-3 combines with J gene TRBJ1-5, with a weak D call TRBD1 (5 bases). Looked up from germline, CDR1 is LGHNA and CDR2 is YSLEER. The CDR3 loop spans 18 amino acids. V was trimmed by 1 base and J by 1 base, leaving 17 bases between them. CDR3 DNA sequence: TGCGCCAGCAGCCAAGGAAGAGGGATGGGACTCAGCAATCAGCCCCAGCATTTT. This codes for CASSQGRGMGLSNQPQHF.

In this sample, this clone turned up a few times. The V gene is TRBV28, the J gene TRBJ2-7; D remains ambiguous. This CDR3 is 13 amino acids long. V dropped 2 bases and J dropped 5 bases, with 10 bases sitting between them. CDR1 is MDHEN and CDR2 is SYDVKM in the germline V gene. Here the CDR3 reads CASSLPPRDEQYF. CDR3 bases: TGTGCCAGCAGTTTACCTCCCCGGGACGAGCAGTACTTC.

In regard to this clone: An end of the junction differs from the germline gene, which may be a read error. This sequence joins TRBV7-9 and TRBJ2-6, with 7 bases lining up with TRBD1. This CDR3 spans 15 amino acids. CDR1 is SEHNR, CDR2 FQNEAQ, per germline (reference sequence). As DNA, the CDR3 is TGTGCCAGCAGCTCGGCAGGGGGTGGGACCAACGTCCTGACTTTC. Its translation: CASSSAGGGTNVLTF.

V usage is TRBV6-4 and J usage is TRBJ1-1; D remains unclear. Trimming stripped 4 bases from V and 1 base from J, with 7 bases between. CDR1 and CDR2 from the germline V gene are MRHNA and SNTAGT. This CDR3 region has 13 residues. The CDR3 sequence is CASSVEGNTEAFF. The CDR3 coding sequence is TGTGCCAGCAGTGTGGAGGGGAACACTGAAGCTTTCTTT.

The chain employs TRBV7-6 and TRBJ2-7, with 9 bases lining up with TRBD2. There are 15 residues in the CDR3. The germline gives CDR1 SGHVS, CDR2 FNYEAQ. The trim removed 5 bases at V and 5 bases at J, leaving 10 bases unmatched. The CDR3 DNA reads TGTGCCAGCAGCCCCATTTTAGCGGGAGATGACGAGCAGTACTTC. As protein: CASSPILAGDDEQYF. Filled out from reference TRBV7-6 and TRBJ2-7, the complete variable domain reads GAGVSQSPRYKVTKRGQDVALRCDPISGHVSLYWYRQALGQGPEFLTYFNYEAQQDKSGLPNDRFSAERPEGSISTLTIQRTEQRDSAMYRCASSPILAGDDEQYFGPGTRLTVT.

The chain links TRBV5-1 to TRBJ2-1, with D maybe TRBD2 (5 bases). The V end lost 5 bases, the J end lost 6 bases, and 18 bases lay between the germline ends. Germline loops: CDR1 SGHRS, CDR2 YFSETQ. The CDR3 loop spans 15 amino acids. Here the CDR3 reads CASREGLAGLNEQFF. Written as DNA, the CDR3 is TGCGCCAGCAGGGAAGGACTCGCGGGCCTCAATGAGCAGTTCTTC. The whole variable domain, filled in from reference TRBV5-1 and TRBJ2-1, reads KAGVTQTPRYLIKTRGQQVTLSCSPISGHRSVSWYQQTPGQGLQFLFEYFSETQRNKGNFPGRFSGRQFSNSRSEMNVSTLELGDSALYLCASREGLAGLNEQFFGPGTRLTVL.

This chain joins TRBV30 and TRBJ1-5, with a possible D match to TRBD1 (6 bases). V was clipped by 7 bases and J by 0 bases, with 10 bases between them. Germline V gene sequence: CDR1 GTSNPN, CDR2 SVGIG (reference sequence). The CDR3 loop spans 13 amino acids. CDR3 sequence: CASQGGSNQPQHF. The CDR3 DNA is TGTGCCTCACAAGGGGGTAGCAATCAGCCCCAGCATTTT.

The chain employs TRBV3-1 (or the pseudogene TRBV3-2) and TRBJ2-1; 11 nucleotides agree with TRBD2. This CDR3 has 14 amino acids. The germline gives CDR1 LGHDT, CDR2 YNNKEL (reference sequence). Losses at the gene ends were 7 bases for V and 9 bases for J; bases not matched to a gene: 8. The CDR3 nucleotides read TGTGCCAGCAAAGATACTAGCGGGAGATCTGAGCAGTTCTTC. Residues: CASKDTSGRSEQFF.

This chain connects TRBV18 to TRBJ2-5, with D perhaps TRBD1 (6 bases). The V end lost 2 bases, the J end lost 1 base, and 11 bases lay between the germline ends. CDR3 size: 15 residues. CDR1 and CDR2 from the germline V gene are KGHSH and LQKENI. In DNA, the CDR3 is TGTGCCAGCTCACCAAACAGGGTCGGCCAAGAGACCCAGTACTTC. Its translation: CASSPNRVGQETQYF.

This clone has more than one count but fewer than ten. The chain couples TRBV14 to TRBJ1-1; D perhaps matches TRBD1 (6 bases). The V and J ends lost 0 bases and 10 bases respectively, with 15 bases between them. This CDR3 region has 14 residues. CDR1 SGHDN and CDR2 FVKESK come from the germline V gene. The CDR3 nucleotides read TGTGCCAGCAGCCAAGATGGACGGGGGGCCGGAGCTTTCTTT. Translation gives CASSQDGRGAGAFF.

V is TRBV27 and J is TRBJ1-1; a weak D match, TRBD1 (6 bases). The length of the CDR3 is 16 residues. V lost 0 bases and J 4 bases, leaving 15 bases between the germline ends. Germline lookup yields CDR1 MNHEY and CDR2 SMNVEV (reference sequence). CDR3 in DNA: TGTGCCAGCAGTTTATCTGGGGCAGGGGTGGGCACTGAAGCTTTCTTT. Encoded protein: CASSLSGAGVGTEAFF.

The V gene is TRBV24-1, the J gene TRBJ2-5, with 8 bases matching TRBD1. Losses at the gene ends were 2 bases for V and 9 bases for J; bases not matched to a gene: 4. Germline lookup yields CDR1 KGHDR and CDR2 SFDVKD. This CDR3 region has 13 residues. The CDR3 loop is CATSDSYRGSQYF. The CDR3 nucleotides read TGTGCCACCAGTGATTCTTACAGGGGGTCCCAGTACTTC.

The chain recombines TRBV7-4 with TRBJ1-4, with D possibly TRBD1 on 5 matching bases. This CDR3 region has 20 residues. The germline CDR1 and CDR2 sequences are SGHVT and SQSDAQ. V lost 8 bases and J 3 bases, leaving 31 bases between the germline ends. This CDR3 is CASPMRQTAQVNIANEKLFF. The CDR3 DNA sequence: TGTGCCAGCCCCATGCGACAGACAGCCCAAGTGAATATAGCTAATGAAAAACTGTTTTTT.

This clone has just a few counts. This sequence joins TRBV7-8 and TRBJ1-5, with D unclear. The CDR3 spans 16 residues. Trimming left V 0 bases short and J 1 base short, with 10 bases between. Germline values: CDR1 SGHVS, CDR2 FQNEAQ. CDR3 amino acids: CASSLAGGLSNQPQHF. The CDR3 DNA sequence: TGTGCCAGCAGCTTAGCTGGAGGATTGAGCAATCAGCCCCAGCATTTT. The variable domain in full, with the rest retrieved from reference TRBV7-8 and TRBJ1-5, is GAGVSQSPRYKVAKRGQDVALRCDPISGHVSLFWYQQALGQGPEFLTYFQNEAQLDKSGLPSDRFFAERPEGSVSTLKIQRTQQEDSAVYLCASSLAGGLSNQPQHFGDGTRLSIL.

The rearrangement uses TRBV6-6 and TRBJ2-6, with 11 bases identical to TRBD2. The length of the CDR3 is 21 residues. Germline lookup yields CDR1 MNHNY and CDR2 SVGAGI (reference sequence). Germline trimming cut 6 bases from V and 0 bases from J; bases unmatched to any gene: 16. CDR3 sequence reads: CASSLNPQRLAGFSGANVLTF. Here the CDR3 DNA reads TGTGCCAGCAGCCTAAATCCCCAGAGACTAGCGGGATTCTCTGGGGCCAACGTCCTGACTTTC.

The chain combines TRBV9 with TRBJ2-6, with D possibly matching TRBD1 (5 bases). Between the trimmed V and J ends, which lost 4 bases and 3 bases, there was a span of 11 bases. Per the germline V gene, CDR1 is SGDLS and CDR2 is YYNGEE. The CDR3 is 15 amino acids. This CDR3 reads CASSPRGYGANVLTF. In DNA form, the CDR3 reads TGTGCCAGCAGCCCAAGGGGTTATGGGGCCAACGTCCTGACTTTC.